This T cell receptor beta chain was found in a study of early stage breast cancer tumors. The study's findings and limits: In 14 of 16 patients, blood comparison separated tumor from normal breast.

In the case of this clone: The antigen remains undetermined. At the DNA level, this CDR3 is encoded by other sequences in the same sample as well.

The CDR3 is 15 amino acids. Per germline, CDR1 SGHRS and CDR2 YFSETQ. Trimming left V 0 bases short and J 2 bases short, with 6 bases between. Method: immunoSEQ multiplex PCR; TCRdb's copy keeps in-frame clones and lacks some. The profile shows approximately 75,000 clones, around 80% of them singletons. The source is a person aged 40 to 49 with breast cancer. The sequencing input was blood. The V call is TRBV5-1, the J call TRBJ2-6; D unresolved. CDR3: CASSLGGTGANVLTF. The DNA for the CDR3 is TGCGCCAGCAGCTTGGGAGGTACTGGGGCCAACGTCCTGACTTTC.